Each of the 8 T cell receptor beta chains below was sequenced from the same sample in a study of PD-L1 blockade in urothelial cancer. Time point specified: peripheral blood 6 weeks after treatment start. Profiling relied on immunoSEQ multiplex PCR, and the TCRdb table lists in-frame clones only, not all of them. The table records approximately 83,000 clones, roughly 80% of them present only once. Material: PBMCs, obtained around atezolizumab (anti-PD-L1) treatment. These receptors were taken from a man between 65 and 85 years old with urothelial cancer.

Note on this clone: This sample includes further DNA sequences coding for the same CDR3. The chain is built from TRBV6-1 and TRBJ2-5, with 8 bases matching TRBD2. CDR1 is MNHNS, CDR2 SASEGT, per germline. Unmatched junction bases numbered 6, after V lost 2 bases and J lost 1 base. CDR3 length: 16 residues. CDR3 in amino acids: CASSELAGGPQETQYF. CDR3 in DNA: TGTGCCAGCAGTGAATTGGCGGGGGGCCCCCAAGAGACCCAGTACTTC.

This clone has a handful of counts. The chain is built from TRBV14 and TRBJ2-3; D unclear. Germline V gene data show CDR1 as SGHDN and CDR2 as FVKESK. The CDR3 runs to 15 residues. Trimming removed 8 bases from V and 0 bases from J, with 15 bases in between. In DNA form, the CDR3 reads TGTGCCAGCGGCTCTGGTGGCCGTAGCACAGATACGCAGTATTTT. Protein product: CASGSGGRSTDTQYF.

This clone showed up just once. The chain joins TRBV11-3 to TRBJ2-7, with TRBD1 matching 8 bases. Germline CDR1 is SGHNT and CDR2 is YENEEA. The J segment lost 3 bases and the V segment lost 5 bases, leaving 9 bases of the junction unmatched. The CDR3 has 15 residues. Written as DNA, the CDR3 is TGTGCCAGCAGCAAAATTCTGGGACAGGACTACGAGCAGTACTTC. This gives the protein CASSKILGQDYEQYF.

The CDR3 spells CASSPGRDSYNEQFF. In nucleotides, the CDR3 is TGTGCCAGCAGTCCCGGGAGGGACTCCTACAATGAGCAGTTCTTC. This sequence joins TRBV9 and TRBJ2-1; 8 positions agree with TRBD2. The CDR3 loop spans 15 amino acids. Unmatched junction bases numbered 4, after V lost 5 bases and J lost 0 bases. Germline-derived CDR1 and CDR2 are SGDLS and YYNGEE.

V gene TRBV6-6 combines with J gene TRBJ1-2; 10 positions match TRBD1. With V trimmed by 7 bases and J by 7 bases, 12 bases remained unmatched. From germline, CDR1 is MNHNY and CDR2 SVGAGI (reference sequence). The CDR3 extends over 15 amino acids. The CDR3 DNA reads TGTGCCAGCATCAAGTGGGACAGGGGAGCGTCTGGCTACACCTTC. This translates into CASIKWDRGASGYTF.

This chain links TRBV25-1 with TRBJ1-1; the D gene is possibly TRBD1 (6 bases). Trimming removed 2 bases from V and 11 bases from J, with 27 bases in between. CDR1 and CDR2 (germline): MGHDK, SYGVNS. The CDR3 is made up of 17 amino acids. The CDR3 sequence: CASSESEWGGGLLAAFF. The CDR3, as DNA: TGTGCCAGCAGTGAAAGTGAGTGGGGGGGCGGTCTTTTAGCGGCTTTCTTT. The full variable domain, rest sourced from reference TRBV25-1 and TRBJ1-1, is EADIYQTPRYLVIGTGKKITLECSQTMGHDKMYWYQQDPGMELHLIHYSYGVNSTEKGDLSSESTVSRIRTEHFPLTLESARPSHTSQYLCASSESEWGGGLLAAFFGQGTRLTVV.

The chain employs TRBV2 and TRBJ1-5; D is possibly TRBD1 (5 bases). Trimming took 6 bases from V and 3 from J, leaving 12 bases between them. The CDR3 runs to 14 residues. Germline V gives CDR1 SNHLY, CDR2 FYNNEI. The CDR3 bases are TGTGCCAGCAGCCCGCGGGGCTTCAATCAGCCCCAGCATTTT. It codes for CASSPRGFNQPQHF. Together with reference TRBV2 and TRBJ1-5, the CDR3 gives the full variable domain: EPEVTQTPSHQVTQMGQEVILRCVPISNHLYFYWYRQILGQKVEFLVSFYNNEISEKSEIFDDQFSVERPDGSNFTLKIRSTKLEDSAMYFCASSPRGFNQPQHFGDGTRLSIL.

The chain has TRBV5-1 and TRBJ2-7, with 9 bases that match TRBD1. CDR3 length: 16 amino acids. J lost 4 bases, V lost 4 bases, and 12 bases had no gene match. Germline V gene sequence: CDR1 SGHRS, CDR2 YFSETQ. CDR3 in amino acids: CASSPSRDRAQYEQYF. In nucleotides, the CDR3 is TGCGCCAGCAGCCCGTCCCGGGACAGGGCACAGTACGAGCAGTACTTC.